This T cell receptor (beta chain) was recorded in a study of CD8+ T cells in alopecia areata. Study as a whole: Treated patients received oral tofacitinib, 5 to 10 mg twice daily.

To note about this clone: Its antigen is currently unknown.

Germline V CDR1 and CDR2: SGHTA, FQGNSA. The CDR3 is 15 residues long. Trimming pared 4 bases from V and 4 bases from J, leaving 17 bases between. Whole-study findings and limits: Treatment with tofacitinib significantly lowered scalp clonality and reduced expanded CD8+ clones among the top 100. Lesional scalp, notably in alopecia totalis/universalis, had clonality above that of normal scalp. A single nonresponder leaves the baseline CD8+ expansion link to response uncertain.

Treatment: oral pan-JAK inhibitor, 5-10 mg twice daily. RNA extraction was followed by reverse transcription into cDNA, which acted as the sequencing template. The repertoire was sequenced with immunoSEQ multiplex PCR; TCRdb's copy has only in-frame clones and lacks some. The table shows roughly 210,000 clones, with approximately 45% occurring only once. The input for sequencing was CD4+ T cells sorted from blood, taken around week 37, from a patient treated with tofacitinib. The clonotype was recovered from a human donor with alopecia areata. The chain recombines TRBV7-2 with TRBJ2-7, with D possibly being TRBD2 (6 bases). The CDR3 region is CASSSAGGKSYEQYF. In DNA, the CDR3 is TGTGCCAGCAGCTCCGCTGGCGGGAAATCTTACGAGCAGTACTTC. Drawing the rest from reference TRBV7-2 and TRBJ2-7, the complete variable domain is GAGVSQSPSNKVTEKGKDVELRCDPISGHTALYWYRQSLGQGLEFLIYFQGNSAPDKSGLPSDRFSAERTGGSVSTLTIQRTQQEDSAVYLCASSSAGGKSYEQYFGPGTRLTVT.